These T cell receptor beta chains were read from a single sample in a study of regulatory T cells in long-lasting Graves disease. TCRdb re-derived calls from the multiplex PCR reads in MiXCR, one entry per CDR3 protein. The repertoire holds about 500,000 distinct CDR3 sequences, with 15% to 20% as singletons. The data were also submitted as part of a second study, on T cells in Graves' hyperthyroidism and ophthalmopathy.

The sequences come from peripheral blood mononuclear cells (PBMCs), collected at new diagnosis, from a patient treated with antithyroid drugs. The receptor source for this set is a man aged 40-49 years with Graves disease. CDR3s include the opening cysteine and the closing phenylalanine or tryptophan. A D gene is named only where the DNA matches it firmly. Expanded clones get a size class; other rows say once, few or many, or leave the size out.

D gene,clone size,V gene,J gene,CDR3 protein,CDR3 DNA
-,-,TRBV5-4,TRBJ2-7,CASSRGPDSYEQYF,TGTGCCAGCAGCCGGGGACCTGACTCCTACGAGCAGTACTTC
TRBD1,few,TRBV15,TRBJ2-1,CATSAQGAFNEQFF,TGTGCCACCAGCGCACAGGGGGCCTTCAATGAGCAGTTCTTC
-,many,TRBV20-1,TRBJ2-7,CSASRESEQYF,TGCAGTGCTAGTCGAGAGTCCGAGCAGTACTTC
-,many,TRBV20-1,TRBJ2-2,CSARTGRNTGELFF,TGCAGTGCTAGAACGGGGCGAAACACCGGGGAGCTGTTTTTT
-,-,TRBV20-1,TRBJ1-5,CSARGGGASNQPQHF,TGCAGTGCTAGAGGGGGGGGGGCGTCCAATCAGCCCCAGCATTTT
TRBD1,many,TRBV20-1,TRBJ1-6,CSAPGTGVNSPLHF,TGCAGTGCCCCCGGGACAGGGGTTAATTCACCCCTCCACTTT
TRBD2,many,TRBV7-3,TRBJ2-1,CASKPVRGGNEQFF,TGTGCCAGCAAACCAGTACGGGGGGGCAATGAGCAGTTCTTC
TRBD2,many,TRBV5-5,TRBJ2-2,CASSLNGGRYTGELFF,TGTGCCAGCAGCTTGAACGGCGGGAGGTACACCGGGGAGCTGTTTTTT
TRBD2,many,TRBV11-1,TRBJ2-5,CASSFVGGSVEETQYF,TGTGCCAGCAGCTTCGTCGGGGGGTCGGTAGAAGAGACCCAGTACTTC
-,many,TRBV20-1,TRBJ2-3,CSASGVASTDTQYF,TGCAGTGCTAGCGGTGTAGCTAGCACAGATACGCAGTATTTT
-,-,TRBV10-3,TRBJ2-3,CAIRDSSTDTQYF,TGTGCCATCAGAGACAGTAGCACAGATACGCAGTATTTT
-,few,TRBV24-1,TRBJ2-7,CATSEPGRYEQYF,TGTGCCACCAGTGAACCTGGCCGCTACGAGCAGTACTTC
TRBD2,many,TRBV7-2,TRBJ2-7,CASSLAGLAYEQYF,TGTGCCAGCAGCCTAGCGGGATTGGCTTACGAGCAGTACTTC
-,-,TRBV5-1,TRBJ2-2,CASSRSRQGSRGELFF,TGCGCCAGCAGCCGATCTCGGCAGGGGAGTAGAGGGGAGCTGTTTTTT
-,many,TRBV6-5,TRBJ1-1,CASSYKGVMNTEAFF,TGTGCCAGCAGTTACAAGGGGGTGATGAACACTGAAGCTTTCTTT
TRBD1,-,TRBV28,TRBJ2-3,CASSGTGYTDTQYF,TGTGCCAGCAGTGGGACAGGTTACACAGATACGCAGTATTTT
-,-,TRBV10-3,TRBJ2-7,CAKGAGDTYEQYF,TGTGCCAAAGGAGCAGGGGACACCTACGAGCAGTACTTC
-,-,TRBV7-9,TRBJ1-2,CASNSGDGYTF,TGTGCCAGCAATTCAGGGGATGGCTACACCTTC
TRBD1,-,TRBV20-1,TRBJ2-1,CSAMRDRGNEQFF,TGCAGTGCTATGAGGGACAGGGGGAATGAGCAGTTCTTC
TRBD1,-,TRBV28,TRBJ1-5,CASSLASGTGLNQPQHF,TGTGCCAGCAGCCTAGCATCTGGGACAGGCCTAAATCAGCCCCAGCATTTT
-,-,TRBV28,TRBJ2-3,CASSYDTQYF,TGTGCCAGCAGCTACGATACGCAGTATTTT
TRBD1,few,TRBV14,TRBJ1-2,CASKAGQGVSGYTF,TGTGCCAGCAAGGCGGGACAGGGGGTTTCGGGCTACACCTTC
TRBD1,few,TRBV5-6,TRBJ2-1,CASSPSGTGKLAALNEQFF,TGTGCCAGCAGTCCCTCTGGGACAGGGAAACTAGCTGCTCTCAATGAGCAGTTCTTC
TRBD1,few,TRBV3-1,TRBJ2-6,CANSQGTGATYSGANVLTF,TGTGCCAACAGCCAAGGGACAGGGGCGACATACTCTGGGGCCAACGTCCTGACTTTC
-,few,TRBV28,TRBJ1-5,CASSLVGGAGQPQHF,TGTGCCAGCAGTTTAGTCGGGGGCGCAGGGCAGCCCCAGCATTTT
-,few,TRBV20-1,TRBJ2-7,CSARNRDFSYEQYF,TGCAGTGCTAGAAACCGGGACTTTTCCTACGAGCAGTACTTC
-,many,TRBV5-6,TRBJ2-1,CASSSGSLAVFVNEQFF,TGTGCCAGCAGCTCAGGGAGCTTAGCAGTATTTGTCAATGAGCAGTTCTTC
-,many,TRBV2,TRBJ1-5,CASSDGVSNQPQHF,TGTGCCAGCAGTGACGGGGTTAGCAATCAGCCCCAGCATTTT
TRBD2,many,TRBV24-1,TRBJ2-1,CATSDLGVAGGNEQFF,TGTGCCACCAGTGATCTGGGGGTAGCGGGAGGGAATGAGCAGTTCTTC
-,many,TRBV11-2,TRBJ1-1,CASSLYKNTEAFF,TGTGCCAGCAGCTTATATAAGAACACTGAAGCTTTCTTT